This TCR beta chain emerged from a study of OX40 agonist ivuxolimab in advanced cancers. Study as a whole: In this trial design, patients received ivuxolimab intravenously at 0.01 to 10 mg/kg every 2 weeks. General study findings and limits: Averaged across samples, CD8+ T cells carried more expanded clones than CD4+ did. The authors also found low normalized T-cell clonal expansion in some nonresponders.

Concerning this clone itself: Its antigen is unknown.

Data came from immunoSEQ multiplex PCR; TCRdb stores just in-frame clones and leaves some out. The data contain just under 65,000 clones, about 81% of them singletons. V lost 0 bases, J lost 1 base, and 4 bases stayed unmatched. Germline lookup yields CDR1 SEHNR and CDR2 FQNEAQ (reference sequence). This CDR3 has 16 residues. Autoimmune disease history or systemic immunosuppression barred patients. The chain has TRBV7-9 and TRBJ1-1, with TRBD1 identical over 8 bases. This TCR derives from an adult with an advanced solid tumor such as melanoma, head and neck, liver or kidney cancer. The material was CD4+ or CD8+ T cells sorted from blood, obtained in a trial of the OX40 agonist ivuxolimab. CDR3 in DNA: TGTGCCAGCAGCTTAGCCAGGGGGCTCGGGAACACTGAAGCTTTCTTT. This encodes CASSLARGLGNTEAFF.